This T cell receptor beta chain was captured by sequencing in a study of Ad26.COV2.S vaccination and SARS-CoV-2 variants. At the level of the study: The vaccine Ad26.COV2.S was put into the muscle once, or twice with 56 days between.

Study results and limitations: Vaccinated and placebo-treated recipients had similar non-spike TCR breadth. Substantial breadth was reportedly displayed by spike-specific CD8+ and CD4+ T cell responses after vaccination. Researchers cautioned that TCR breadth and depth analyses may have underestimated total T cell responses.

Profiling relied on immunoSEQ multiplex PCR, and the TCRdb table lists in-frame clones only, not all of them. Of 300,000 to 500,000 clones listed, more than 85% are singletons. Turning to this clone: As yet, its antigen is unknown.

The CDR3 sequence is 14 residues long. V lost 3 bases and J lost 5; bases outside the gene matches: 8. The germline CDR1 and CDR2 sequences are SGHDT and YYEEEE. Treatment defined: around 19 received Ad26.COV2.S at low or high dose, single or two shots; about 5 received placebo; per-sample allocation not given. Sampling occurred on day 63 after the first vaccine or placebo injection. V and J are TRBV5-6 and TRBJ2-7, with TRBD1 matching 7 bases. The sequences come from peripheral blood, collected in a trial of Ad26.COV2.S vaccine versus placebo. The sequence was obtained from a person aged 18-65 years who received the Ad26.COV2.S COVID-19 vaccine or a placebo. The CDR3 DNA is TGTGCCAGCAGCTCTCCGACAGGGACCCACGAGCAGTACTTC. The encoded protein is CASSSPTGTHEQYF.